Listed below are T cell receptor beta chains from one sample, sequenced in a study of tumor-infiltrating lymphocytes in primary liver carcinoma. TCRdb fed the multiplex PCR reads into MiXCR, producing one record per CDR3 protein. The sample consists of fewer than 250,000 distinct CDR3 sequences, around three fifths of them appearing once. The sequencing sample was made of peripheral blood. The receptors here all came from a woman in her sixties or seventies with primary liver carcinoma and hepatitis B virus infection. Both conserved end residues are part of each CDR3. The D gene is left open where the match is weak. The size entry is marked missing in some rows and otherwise reads once, few, many or a size class.

j_gene	v_gene	len	d_gene	abundance	CDR3aa	CDR3nt
TRBJ2-7	TRBV5-1	16	-	few	CASSLESGHGSYEQYF	TGCGCCAGCAGCTTGGAGTCGGGGCACGGGTCCTACGAGCAGTACTTC
TRBJ2-3	TRBV11-3	15	-	-	CASSLGASHTDTQYF	TGTGCCAGCAGCTTAGGGGCGTCCCACACAGATACGCAGTACTTT
TRBJ2-7	TRBV2	14	TRBD2	few	CASLAGDRTYEQYF	TGTGCCAGCTTGGCGGGAGATCGTACCTACGAGCAGTACTTC
TRBJ2-1	TRBV11-2	15	-	-	CASSLLTNSYKEQFF	TGTGCCAGCAGTCTCCTAACGAACTCCTACAAAGAGCAGTTCTTC
TRBJ2-6	TRBV11-2	18	-	many	CASSLPPGGGVGANVLTF	TGTGCCAGCAGCTTACCTCCCGGTGGGGGAGTTGGGGCCAACGTCCTGACTTTC
TRBJ2-1	TRBV11-2	15	TRBD1	-	CASSLGQEVFDEQLF	TGTGCCAGCAGCCTCGGACAGGAGGTTTTTGATGAGCAGCTCTTC
TRBJ1-1	TRBV28	15	-	-	CASSPGGGAGTEAFF	TGTGCCAGCAGTCCCGGGGGGGGCGCGGGCACTGAAGCTTTCTTT
TRBJ2-1	TRBV11-2	15	TRBD2	-	CASSFTSGAYNEQFF	TGTGCCAGCAGCTTCACTAGCGGAGCCTACAATGAGCAGTTCTTC
TRBJ2-3	TRBV11-3	18	TRBD2	many	CASSFGSSGRQRGDTQYF	TGTGCCAGCAGCTTCGGGTCTAGCGGGAGACAAAGGGGGGATACGCAGTATTTT
TRBJ2-7	TRBV11-3	15	TRBD1	-	CASSLGIGGSHEQYF	TGTGCCAGCAGTTTAGGGATAGGGGGCTCCCACGAGCAGTACTTC
TRBJ1-1	TRBV29-1	14	-	many	CSVAGGLMNTEAFF	TGCAGCGTTGCCGGGGGGCTCATGAACACTGAAGCTTTCTTT
TRBJ1-2	TRBV7-9	13	-	-	CASSLEGRYGYTF	TGTGCCAGCAGCTTAGAGGGTCGATATGGCTACACCTTC
TRBJ2-1	TRBV6-2/TRBV6-3	11	-	-	CASNLGQTQFF	TGTGCCAGCAATTTGGGCCAAACCCAGTTCTTC
TRBJ2-6	TRBV11-3	16	-	-	CASSFDESAGANVLTF	TGTGCCAGCAGCTTCGATGAGTCGGCTGGGGCTAACGTCCTGACTTTC
TRBJ2-5	TRBV28	14	-	-	CASTGGVGQETQYF	TGTGCCAGTACAGGGGGGGTAGGTCAAGAGACCCAGTACTTC
TRBJ2-2	TRBV5-5	15	-	-	CVSSLFVQGTGELFF	TGTGTCAGCAGCTTGTTTGTACAGGGTACCGGGGAGCTGTTTTTT
TRBJ2-1	TRBV11-2	15	TRBD2	-	CANSFGLAEYNEQFF	TGTGCCAACAGTTTTGGTCTAGCGGAGTACAATGAGCAGTTCTTC
TRBJ2-7	TRBV6-5	16	TRBD2	-	CVSSYSTSGIPVEQYF	TGTGTCAGCAGTTACTCAACTAGCGGGATTCCAGTGGAGCAGTACTTC
TRBJ1-1	TRBV4-2	17	-	-	CASSQDTAWAGDAEAFF	TGTGCCAGCAGCCAAGACACCGCATGGGCTGGGGACGCTGAAGCTTTCTTT
TRBJ1-1	TRBV10-3	14	-	few	CATTRESQGSEAFF	TGTGCCACCACCCGGGAGTCCCAGGGATCTGAAGCTTTCTTT